This TCR beta chain stems from a study of cytomegalovirus exposure and HLA in healthy donors. About the research overall: Among over 300 genotyped donors, around 77% fell in the Caucasian-associated ancestry cluster.

Germline V gene lookup returns CDR1 MNHEY and CDR2 SVGAGI. The V gene lost 4 bases and the J gene lost 6 bases, with 12 bases spanning the gap. The CDR3 runs 13 residues. 13 Jbeta primers and 60 Vbeta primers were used for the PCR. The assay was immunoSEQ multiplex PCR, and TCRdb's table has in-frame clones only and misses some. The data hold roughly 100,000 clones, with over 60% observed a single time. This clonotype originated in a woman between 45 and 60 years old in good health and CMV-seropositive. The sequenced sample consisted of PBMCs. The rearrangement uses TRBV6-5 and TRBJ2-5; D ambiguous. The CDR3, as DNA: TGTGCCAGCAGTTCCCCTGGTAGCCAGACCCAGTACTTC. This translates into CASSSPGSQTQYF.